This is a list of T cell receptor beta chains from one sample in a study of T cells in Graves' hyperthyroidism and ophthalmopathy. Each CDR3 protein is one row after TCRdb ran MiXCR on the multiplex PCR reads. The table includes hundreds of thousands of distinct CDR3 sequences, around 13% detected once. Sequencing used blood. All receptors derive from a woman between 18 and 29 years old with Graves' hyperthyroidism. Both conserved end residues are part of each CDR3. D genes are given only for firm matches. Rows give clone size only sometimes, using once, few, many, or a class for an expanded clone.

few	NA	TRBJ2-7	TRBV29-1	CSVVHNSYEQYF	TGCAGCGTTGTACATAACTCCTACGAGCAGTACTTC
many	NA	TRBJ2-3	TRBV7-3	CASSPDRMSAWGADTQYF	TGTGCCAGCAGCCCCGATAGGATGTCGGCTTGGGGGGCAGATACGCAGTATTTT
many	NA	TRBJ2-3	TRBV7-2	CASSSGVGGTQYF	TGTGCCAGCAGCTCAGGGGTGGGAGGTACGCAGTATTTT
NA	TRBD2	TRBJ2-2	TRBV4-3	CASSQDGSGSAGELFF	TGCGCCAGCAGCCAAGATGGAAGCGGGAGCGCCGGGGAGCTGTTTTTT
many	NA	TRBJ2-4	TRBV28	CASWAGALKNIQYF	TGTGCCAGCTGGGCAGGGGCCCTGAAAAACATTCAGTACTTC
NA	NA	TRBJ2-1	TRBV24-1	CATSEGRTLNYNEQFF	TGTGCCACCAGTGAAGGCCGAACCTTAAATTACAATGAGCAGTTCTTC
NA	NA	TRBJ1-2	TRBV27	CASSSPEGGSDGYTF	TGTGCCAGCAGCAGCCCCGAGGGGGGTTCCGATGGCTACACCTTC
many	TRBD1	TRBJ2-7	TRBV28	CASSEGQTYEQYF	TGTGCCAGCAGCGAGGGACAGACCTACGAGCAGTACTTC
few	NA	TRBJ1-2	TRBV29-1	CSVVEGNYGYTF	TGCAGCGTTGTTGAGGGCAACTATGGCTACACCTTC
NA	NA	TRBJ2-7	TRBV27	CASSVLGTSYEQYF	TGTGCCAGCAGCGTCCTCGGGACCTCCTACGAGCAGTACTTC
NA	NA	TRBJ1-1	TRBV10-3	CAISEVKNTEAFF	TGTGCCATCAGTGAAGTCAAAAACACTGAAGCTTTCTTT